What follows describes a single TCR beta chain. The germline V gene encodes CDR1 MNHNS and CDR2 SASEGT. The V and J ends lost 2 bases and 3 bases respectively, with 16 bases between them. CDR3 length: 16 amino acids. In the source study's methods: Amplification of reference gene primers provided the estimated nucleated cell counts. Using immunoSEQ multiplex PCR, the repertoire was profiled, and TCRdb retains in-frame clones only, with some absent. Clonal size and the V and J genes are those of that table, whereas D and trimming came from the DNA. Here the sample spans about 400,000 clones, approximately 86% being singletons. This sample is part of a study of blood T cell repertoires in COVID-19. Study-wide context: Acute-phase and convalescent COVID-19 samples originated in the United States, Italy and Spain. In each case, the material was cDNA or gDNA derived from T cells, B-cell-depleted T cells, or PBMCs.

The sequenced sample consisted of peripheral blood. This clonotype was sampled from a human donor in a cohort sampled during active COVID-19. The chain carries TRBV6-1 and TRBJ1-2, with a possible D match to TRBD1 (6 bases). Here the CDR3 reads CASSELLRDIDYGYTF. CDR3 DNA: TGTGCCAGCAGTGAATTGCTTAGGGACATCGACTATGGCTACACCTTC.